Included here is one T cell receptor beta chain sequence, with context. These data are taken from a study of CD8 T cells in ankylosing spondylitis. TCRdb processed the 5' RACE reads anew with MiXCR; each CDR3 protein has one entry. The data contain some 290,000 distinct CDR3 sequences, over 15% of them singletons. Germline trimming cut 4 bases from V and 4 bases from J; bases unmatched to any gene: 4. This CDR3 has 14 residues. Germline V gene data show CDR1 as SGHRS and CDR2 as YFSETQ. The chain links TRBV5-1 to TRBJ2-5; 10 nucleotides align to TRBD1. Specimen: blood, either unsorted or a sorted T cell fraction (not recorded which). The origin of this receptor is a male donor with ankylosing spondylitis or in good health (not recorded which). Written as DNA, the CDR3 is TGCGCCAGCAGCGGACAGGGGGTAGCAGAGACCCAGTACTTC. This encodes CASSGQGVAETQYF. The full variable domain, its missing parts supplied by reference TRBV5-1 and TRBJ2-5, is KAGVTQTPRYLIKTRGQQVTLSCSPISGHRSVSWYQQTPGQGLQFLFEYFSETQRNKGNFPGRFSGRQFSNSRSEMNVSTLELGDSALYLCASSGQGVAETQYFGPGTRLLVL.